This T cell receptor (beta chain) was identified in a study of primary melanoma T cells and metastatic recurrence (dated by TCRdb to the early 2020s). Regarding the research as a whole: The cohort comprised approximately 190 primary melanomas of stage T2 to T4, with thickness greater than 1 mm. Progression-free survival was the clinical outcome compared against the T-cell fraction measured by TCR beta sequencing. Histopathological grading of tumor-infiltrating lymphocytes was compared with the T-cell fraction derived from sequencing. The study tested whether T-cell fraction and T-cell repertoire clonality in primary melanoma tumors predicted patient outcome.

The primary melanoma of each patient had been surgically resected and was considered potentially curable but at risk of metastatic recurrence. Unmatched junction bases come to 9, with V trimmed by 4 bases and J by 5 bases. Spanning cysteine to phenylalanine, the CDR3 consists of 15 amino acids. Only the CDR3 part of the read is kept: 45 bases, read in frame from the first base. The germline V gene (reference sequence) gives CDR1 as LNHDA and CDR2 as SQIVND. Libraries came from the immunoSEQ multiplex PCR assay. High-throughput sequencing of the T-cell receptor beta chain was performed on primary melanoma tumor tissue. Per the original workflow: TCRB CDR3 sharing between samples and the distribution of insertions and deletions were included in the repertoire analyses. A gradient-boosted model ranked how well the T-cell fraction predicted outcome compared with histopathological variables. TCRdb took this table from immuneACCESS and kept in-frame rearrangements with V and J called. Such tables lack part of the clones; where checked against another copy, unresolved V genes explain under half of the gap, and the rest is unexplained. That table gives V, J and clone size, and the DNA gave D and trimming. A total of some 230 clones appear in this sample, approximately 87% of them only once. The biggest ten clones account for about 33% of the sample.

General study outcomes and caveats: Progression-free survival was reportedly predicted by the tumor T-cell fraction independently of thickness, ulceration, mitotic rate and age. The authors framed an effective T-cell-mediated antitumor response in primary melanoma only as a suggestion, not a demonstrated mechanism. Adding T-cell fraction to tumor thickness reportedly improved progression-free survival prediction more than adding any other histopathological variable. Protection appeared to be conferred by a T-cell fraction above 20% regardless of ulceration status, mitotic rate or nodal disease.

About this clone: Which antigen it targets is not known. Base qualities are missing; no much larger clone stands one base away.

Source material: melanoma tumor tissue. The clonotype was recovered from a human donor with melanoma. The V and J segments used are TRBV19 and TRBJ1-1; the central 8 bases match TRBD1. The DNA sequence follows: TGTGCCAGTAGTACTTCAGGACAGGGTTTAACTGAAGCTTTCTTT. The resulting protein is CASSTSGQGLTEAFF.